The 23 T cell receptor beta chains presented below share a single source sample, sequenced in a study of blood T cell repertoires in COVID-19. This table comes from immunoSEQ multiplex PCR, and its TCRdb copy is limited to in-frame clones, with some not included. Among 60,000 to 85,000 clones, about 90% were seen once, and the ten largest hold 1.5% to 2.5%. The sample consisted of peripheral blood. Receptors originate from an elderly woman with active or convalescent COVID-19.

The V and J genes are TRBV5-1 and TRBJ2-5; 12 bases are shared with TRBD2. This CDR3 comprises 15 residues. CDR1 and CDR2 from the germline V gene are SGHRS and YFSETQ. Trimming removed 3 bases from V and 5 bases from J; junction bases left unmatched: 5. As DNA, the CDR3 is TGCGCCAGCAGCTCAGGACTAGCGGGAATGGAGACCCAGTACTTC. As protein: CASSSGLAGMETQYF. The full variable domain, with the rest looked up from reference TRBV5-1 and TRBJ2-5, is KAGVTQTPRYLIKTRGQQVTLSCSPISGHRSVSWYQQTPGQGLQFLFEYFSETQRNKGNFPGRFSGRQFSNSRSEMNVSTLELGDSALYLCASSSGLAGMETQYFGPGTRLLVL.

This clone was seen just once. The chain combines TRBV5-1 with TRBJ2-2, with 7 bases lining up with TRBD1. Germline V gene data show CDR1 as SGHRS and CDR2 as YFSETQ. V lost 0 bases to trimming and J lost 4 bases; unmatched junction nucleotides: 3. There are 15 residues in the CDR3. CDR3: CASSLEQGRTGELFF. In DNA form, the CDR3 reads TGCGCCAGCAGCTTGGAACAGGGGCGCACCGGGGAGCTGTTTTTT.

The rearrangement joins TRBV7-6 to TRBJ1-2; D remains ambiguous. V lost 5 bases and J 5 bases, leaving 12 bases between the germline ends. Germline lookup yields CDR1 SGHVS and CDR2 FNYEAQ. The CDR3 runs 13 residues. The CDR3, as DNA: TGTGCCAGCAGCCCCCCTGGAGGGTATGGCTACACCTTC. It codes for CASSPPGGYGYTF.

The rearrangement links TRBV10-3 to TRBJ2-3, with D possibly matching TRBD2 (5 bases). CDR3 length equals 14 residues. CDR1 and CDR2 (germline): ENHRY, SYGVKD. V lost 10 bases and J 4 bases, leaving 18 bases between the germline ends. The CDR3 region has the DNA TGTGCCACTCACGTGGGTCTGAGGGCAGATACGCAGTATTTT. This translates into CATHVGLRADTQYF.

This clone was picked up a small number of times. The rearrangement uses TRBV7-9 and TRBJ2-1; the D gene is possibly TRBD1 (5 bases). This CDR3 is built from 17 residues. The germline V gene has CDR1 SEHNR and CDR2 FQNEAQ (reference sequence). Trimming took off 5 bases at V and 6 bases at J, with 23 bases between the two ends. This CDR3 is CASSPRQSRILINEQFF. Here the CDR3 DNA reads TGTGCCAGCAGCCCGCGACAGTCCAGAATTTTGATCAATGAGCAGTTCTTC.

V gene TRBV9 combines with J gene TRBJ2-1; 8 bases fit TRBD2. CDR3 size: 15 residues. Germline loops: CDR1 SGDLS, CDR2 YYNGEE. Trimming cost V 0 bases and J 3 bases; bases outside gene matches: 2. CDR3 sequence reads: CASSVAGGNYNEQFF. CDR3 in DNA: TGTGCCAGCAGCGTAGCGGGAGGGAACTACAATGAGCAGTTCTTC.

The chain couples TRBV9 to TRBJ2-5; 8 bases fit TRBD2. CDR1 is SGDLS, CDR2 YYNGEE, per germline. This CDR3 spans 14 amino acids. V was clipped by 5 bases and J by 4 bases; unmatched bases: 7. CDR3 amino acids: CASSRDRGGETQYF. CDR3 DNA: TGTGCCAGCAGTAGGGATCGGGGGGGAGAGACCCAGTACTTC.

The rearrangement links TRBV20-1 to TRBJ1-1, with 8 positions matching TRBD1. The germline V gene encodes CDR1 DFQATT and CDR2 SNEGSKA (reference sequence). The CDR3 contains 11 residues. CDR3 sequence: CSRGRRTEAFF. CDR3 nucleotide sequence: TGCAGCAGGGGGCGTCGGACTGAAGCTTTCTTT.

The chain couples TRBV18 to TRBJ1-4; 11 bases match TRBD1. The CDR3 runs 15 residues. Germline assignment: CDR1 KGHSH and CDR2 LQKENI. J lost 6 bases, V lost 4 bases, and 4 bases had no gene match. Written as DNA, the CDR3 is TGTGCCAGCTCACGAGGACAGGGGGCGCATGAAAAACTGTTTTTT. This encodes CASSRGQGAHEKLFF.

V is TRBV7-9 and J is TRBJ1-6; no definite D call. CDR1 is SEHNR, CDR2 FQNEAQ, per germline (reference sequence). This CDR3 region has 16 residues. V lost 3 bases, J lost 0 bases, and 9 bases lay in between. The chain's CDR3 is CASSFGLSSYNSPLHF. The CDR3 nucleotides are TGTGCCAGCAGCTTTGGGCTGAGCTCCTATAATTCACCCCTCCACTTT.

V is TRBV19 and J is TRBJ2-7; D is uncertain. This CDR3 has 13 residues. Trimming removed 5 bases from V and 3 bases from J, with 11 bases in between. The germline gives CDR1 LNHDA, CDR2 SQIVND (reference sequence). The CDR3 DNA reads as TGTGCCAGTAGTCACGAGGTCTTCTACGAGCAGTACTTC. This translates into CASSHEVFYEQYF. The variable domain in full, completed from reference TRBV19 and TRBJ2-7, reads DGGITQSPKYLFRKEGQNVTLSCEQNLNHDAMYWYRQDPGQGLRLIYYSQIVNDFQKGDIAEGYSVSREKKESFPLTVTSAQKNPTAFYLCASSHEVFYEQYFGPGTRLTVT.

The chain carries TRBV6-5 and TRBJ2-3, with TRBD1 matching 7 bases. CDR3 size: 14 residues. With 0 bases clipped from V and 5 bases from J, the junction kept 2 bases outside the gene matches. The germline V gene encodes CDR1 MNHEY and CDR2 SVGAGI. CDR3 coding DNA: TGTGCCAGCAGTTACTCGCCAGGGGGAGATACGCAGTATTTT. Its protein product is CASSYSPGGDTQYF.

This rearrangement joins TRBV7-3 to TRBJ2-1; perhaps TRBD1 as D (6 bases). This CDR3 is built from 15 residues. V was cut by 5 bases and J by 7 bases, with 18 bases left in between. CDR1 is SGHTA and CDR2 is FQGTGA in the germline V gene. The CDR3 sequence is CASSPRGSGTNEQFF. Written as DNA, the CDR3 is TGTGCCAGCAGCCCCCGTGGGTCGGGGACAAATGAGCAGTTCTTC.

The V and J genes are TRBV9 and TRBJ2-7, with D hard to call. The V end lost 4 bases, the J end lost 0 bases, and 11 bases lay between the germline ends. CDR3 size: 14 residues. The germline V gene encodes CDR1 SGDLS and CDR2 YYNGEE. The CDR3 spells CASSLGVNSYEQYF. The CDR3 DNA reads as TGTGCCAGCAGCCTAGGCGTCAACTCCTACGAGCAGTACTTC. Full variable domain (outside the CDR3, taken from reference TRBV9 and TRBJ2-7): DSGVTQTPKHLITATGQRVTLRCSPRSGDLSVYWYQQSLDQGLQFLIQYYNGEERAKGNILERFSAQQFPDLHSELNLSSLELGDSALYFCASSLGVNSYEQYFGPGTRLTVT.

The chain recombines TRBV10-2 with TRBJ1-2, with TRBD1 matching 8 bases. The V segment lost 2 bases and the J segment 2 bases; nucleotides outside the gene matches: 4. The CDR3 spans 15 residues. CDR1 WSHSY and CDR2 SAAADI come from the germline V gene. CDR3 sequence: CASSEPAGGNYGYTF. CDR3 DNA sequence: TGCGCCAGCAGTGAGCCCGCAGGGGGCAACTATGGCTACACCTTC.

The rearrangement links TRBV18 to TRBJ1-5, with D uncertain. Germline loops: CDR1 KGHSH, CDR2 LQKENI. With 3 bases removed from V and 0 bases from J, the gap between germline ends came to 9 bases. CDR3 length: 15 amino acids. CDR3 protein: CASSPRSYSNQPQHF. CDR3 nucleotide sequence: TGTGCCAGCTCACCCCGGTCTTATAGCAATCAGCCCCAGCATTTT.

J is TRBJ1-2 and V is TRBV5-4; D unclear. This CDR3 is 14 amino acids long. Germline CDR1 and CDR2: SGHNT and YYREEE (reference sequence). V gave up 5 bases and J gave up 3 bases, with 14 bases separating them. CDR3 protein: CASSRGGEDYGYTF. For the CDR3, the DNA is TGTGCCAGCAGTCGTGGTGGGGAGGACTATGGCTACACCTTC.

The genes are TRBV7-2 and TRBJ2-6, with D perhaps TRBD1 (5 bases). The germline V gene has CDR1 SGHTA and CDR2 FQGNSA. V lost 4 bases, J lost 4 bases, and 8 bases lay in between. CDR3 length: 14 amino acids. The CDR3 coding sequence is TGTGCCAGCAGCTCAGGGTACGGGGCCAACGTCCTGACTTTC. Amino acids: CASSSGYGANVLTF.

The chain links TRBV11-3 to TRBJ2-3; TRBD1 aligns across 7 bases. The ends lost 5 bases at V and 3 bases at J; junction bases unmatched: 14. CDR3 size: 17 residues. Per germline, CDR1 SGHNT and CDR2 YENEEA. CDR3 protein: CASSPDRGGIRTDTQYF. As DNA, the CDR3 is TGTGCCAGCAGCCCCGACAGAGGGGGCATTAGGACAGATACGCAGTATTTT. Filled out from reference TRBV11-3 and TRBJ2-3, the complete variable domain reads EAGVVQSPRYKIIEKKQPVAFWCNPISGHNTLYWYLQNLGQGPELLIRYENEEAVDDSQLPKDRFSAERLKGVDSTLKIQPAELGDSAVYLCASSPDRGGIRTDTQYFGPGTRLTVL.

This rearrangement joins TRBV19 to TRBJ2-7; the D gene is possibly TRBD2 (6 bases). CDR1 is LNHDA, CDR2 SQIVND, per germline (reference sequence). V lost 9 bases to trimming and J lost 5 bases, with 17 bases between them. The length of the CDR3 is 13 residues. CDR3 loop: CASRDSHTHEQYF. DNA for the CDR3: TGTGCCAGCCGGGACTCCCACACCCACGAGCAGTACTTC.

The CDR3 sequence: CASSRTSGTNEQFF. As DNA, the CDR3 is TGTGCCAGCAGTAGGACTAGCGGGACTAATGAGCAGTTCTTC. V is TRBV9 and J is TRBJ2-1, with 12 bases lining up with TRBD2. Germline lookup yields CDR1 SGDLS and CDR2 YYNGEE. The CDR3 covers 14 residues. The junction had 4 bases not matched to a gene; V was cut back by 5 bases and J by 7 bases.

The chain joins TRBV4-3 to TRBJ1-6; D unresolved. The CDR3 is made up of 16 amino acids. V was shortened by 3 bases and J by 7 bases, with 16 bases between the two germline ends. CDR1 LGHNA and CDR2 YSLEER come from the germline V gene. CDR3 sequence reads: CASSHISLSRNSPLHF. The DNA for the CDR3 is TGCGCCAGCAGCCACATTAGCCTGAGCCGCAATTCACCCCTCCACTTT.

The V call is TRBV15, the J call TRBJ1-2; 8 bases align to TRBD1. Germline trimming cut 4 bases from V and 4 bases from J; bases unmatched to any gene: 8. This CDR3 is built from 15 residues. CDR1 and CDR2 from the germline V gene are LNHNV and YYDKDF (reference sequence). The CDR3 DNA is TGTGCCACCAGCACACTCGACAGGGGAACCTATGGCTACACCTTC. Encoded protein: CATSTLDRGTYGYTF.